The rows below give T cell receptor beta chains drawn from one sample of a study of identical twins. One entry per CDR3 protein results from TCRdb running MiXCR on the 5' RACE reads. This table holds fewer than 250,000 distinct CDR3 sequences, 15% to 20% found once. This sample also belongs to another study, concerning T cells expressing NK-cell markers.

The sample consisted of CD8+ T cells sorted from blood. These receptors originate from a young woman in good health. Both conserved end residues are part of each CDR3. Each record gives: J gene, V gene, D gene, clone size, CDR3 protein, CDR3 DNA. The D gene is left open where the match is weak. Size is stated for part of the rows, as once, few or many counts, or as a class when the clone is expanded.

J: TRBJ2-5
V: TRBV4-3
D: .
size: .
CDR3: CASSQESLQEVPYRAQYF
DNA: TGCGCCAGCAGCCAAGAATCACTACAGGAGGTCCCTTATCGGGCCCAGTACTTC

J: TRBJ2-1
V: TRBV9
D: .
size: .
CDR3: CASSPQTSFAYNEQFF
DNA: TGTGCCAGCAGCCCCCAGACTAGTTTTGCCTACAATGAGCAGTTCTTC

J: TRBJ2-7
V: TRBV18
D: .
size: few
CDR3: CASSRGPEGASYEQYF
DNA: TGTGCCAGCTCAAGGGGACCAGAAGGGGCTTCCTACGAGCAGTACTTC

J: TRBJ2-1
V: TRBV6-1
D: .
size: few
CDR3: CASGARFYNEQFF
DNA: TGTGCCAGCGGAGCGAGATTCTACAATGAGCAGTTCTTC

J: TRBJ2-1
V: TRBV25-1
D: .
size: few
CDR3: CASSVRGDEQFF
DNA: TGTGCCAGCAGTGTTAGGGGGGATGAGCAGTTCTTC

J: TRBJ1-5
V: TRBV9
D: .
size: many
CDR3: CASSTYLGQPQHF
DNA: TGTGCCAGCAGTACCTACCTGGGGCAGCCCCAGCATTTT

J: TRBJ1-2
V: TRBV10-2
D: .
size: few
CDR3: CATQGNYGYTF
DNA: TGCGCCACCCAGGGGAACTATGGCTACACCTTC

J: TRBJ2-1
V: TRBV7-2
D: TRBD2
size: few
CDR3: CASSPRLAGNEQFF
DNA: TGTGCCAGCAGCCCTAGGCTAGCGGGCAATGAGCAGTTCTTC

J: TRBJ2-5
V: TRBV25-1
D: .
size: .
CDR3: CASKGSRTQETQYF
DNA: TGTGCCAGTAAGGGCAGCAGAACACAAGAGACCCAGTACTTC

J: TRBJ2-5
V: TRBV11-3
D: .
size: .
CDR3: CASSFGPSRRETQYF
DNA: TGTGCCAGCAGCTTTGGCCCGAGTCGCCGGGAGACCCAGTACTTC

J: TRBJ2-7
V: TRBV10-1
D: .
size: .
CDR3: CASSDGAYEQYF
DNA: TGCGCCAGCTCGGACGGAGCCTACGAGCAGTACTTC

J: TRBJ2-7
V: TRBV2
D: .
size: few
CDR3: CASSELYEQYF
DNA: TGTGCCAGCAGTGAACTCTACGAGCAGTACTTC

J: TRBJ1-1
V: TRBV12-3/TRBV12-4
D: .
size: many
CDR3: CASSLGTVPGAFF
DNA: TGTGCCAGCAGTTTAGGCACAGTACCTGGGGCTTTCTTT

J: TRBJ1-1
V: TRBV3-1
D: .
size: many
CDR3: CASSQESRRDPDTEAFF
DNA: TGTGCCAGCAGCCAAGAGTCTCGCCGAGATCCGGACACTGAAGCTTTCTTT

J: TRBJ1-6
V: TRBV6-5
D: .
size: many
CDR3: CASSSLAPGANSPLHF
DNA: TGTGCCAGCAGTTCCCTGGCCCCCGGTGCCAATTCACCCCTCCACTTT

J: TRBJ1-5
V: TRBV12-3/TRBV12-4
D: .
size: .
CDR3: CASSFGGIRSNQPQHF
DNA: TGTGCCAGCAGTTTTGGAGGGATCCGGAGCAATCAGCCCCAGCATTTT

J: TRBJ2-1
V: TRBV9
D: .
size: many
CDR3: CASSVTRGDSSYNEQFF
DNA: TGTGCCAGCAGCGTAACGAGGGGCGACAGCTCCTACAATGAGCAGTTCTTC

J: TRBJ2-3
V: TRBV7-7
D: TRBD2
size: .
CDR3: CASSPTSGESDTQYF
DNA: TGTGCTAGCAGCCCGACTAGCGGGGAATCAGATACGCAGTATTTT

J: TRBJ1-4
V: TRBV14
D: .
size: few
CDR3: CASSAISGRGYEKLFF
DNA: TGTGCCAGCAGCGCAATTTCAGGGCGGGGGTATGAAAAACTGTTTTTT

J: TRBJ2-5
V: TRBV12-3/TRBV12-4
D: .
size: few
CDR3: CASAAGETQYF
DNA: TGTGCCAGCGCGGCTGGTGAGACCCAGTACTTC

J: TRBJ2-7
V: TRBV27
D: .
size: many
CDR3: CASSATTGATYEQYF
DNA: TGTGCCAGCAGTGCCACGACAGGCGCTACCTACGAGCAGTACTTC

J: TRBJ2-3
V: TRBV4-3
D: .
size: many
CDR3: CASSQDNYRDGPDTQYF
DNA: TGCGCCAGCAGCCAAGATAACTATCGGGACGGACCGGATACGCAGTATTTT

J: TRBJ2-1
V: TRBV9
D: .
size: few
CDR3: CASSAGGDEQFF
DNA: TGTGCCAGCAGCGCCGGGGGTGATGAGCAGTTCTTC

J: TRBJ2-5
V: TRBV4-2
D: .
size: .
CDR3: CASSQGRNDQETQYF
DNA: TGTGCCAGCAGCCAGGGGCGGAACGACCAAGAGACCCAGTACTTC

J: TRBJ2-1
V: TRBV25-1
D: TRBD2
size: few
CDR3: CASSMTSESSYNEQFF
DNA: TGTGCCAGCAGTATGACTAGCGAAAGCTCCTACAATGAGCAGTTCTTC

J: TRBJ1-1
V: TRBV23-1
D: .
size: .
CDR3: CASSQSGTEAFF
DNA: TGCGCCAGCAGTCAATCGGGGACTGAAGCTTTCTTT

J: TRBJ2-1
V: TRBV12-3/TRBV12-4
D: TRBD2
size: few
CDR3: CASSEPAGGPYNEQFF
DNA: TGTGCCAGCAGTGAACCGGCGGGAGGGCCTTACAATGAGCAGTTCTTC

J: TRBJ2-3
V: TRBV12-3/TRBV12-4
D: .
size: .
CDR3: CASSLDPKTDTQYF
DNA: TGTGCCAGCAGTTTGGACCCAAAGACAGATACGCAGTATTTT

J: TRBJ2-7
V: TRBV20-1
D: .
size: few
CDR3: CSASLVYEQYF
DNA: TGCAGTGCTAGTCTGGTCTACGAGCAGTACTTC

J: TRBJ2-3
V: TRBV21-1
D: .
size: .
CDR3: CASTSSGENTDTQYF
DNA: TGTGCCAGTACCTCCTCCGGGGAAAACACAGATACGCAGTATTTT

J: TRBJ2-7
V: TRBV7-2
D: .
size: .
CDR3: CASSFRQDPYEQYF
DNA: TGTGCCAGCAGCTTCCGGCAGGACCCCTACGAGCAGTACTTC

J: TRBJ1-5
V: TRBV5-5
D: .
size: few
CDR3: CASSLGGGVIQPQHF
DNA: TGTGCCAGCAGCTTGGGAGGAGGGGTAATCCAGCCCCAGCATTTT

J: TRBJ2-3
V: TRBV6-1
D: .
size: .
CDR3: CASSEESLTDTQYF
DNA: TGTGCCAGCAGTGAAGAAAGTCTGACAGATACGCAGTATTTT

J: TRBJ2-2
V: TRBV24-1
D: .
size: .
CDR3: CATSDMSGELFF
DNA: TGTGCCACCAGTGATATGTCCGGGGAGCTGTTTTTT

J: TRBJ2-1
V: TRBV29-1
D: TRBD2
size: few
CDR3: CSVPLAGGLDNEQFF
DNA: TGCAGCGTTCCCCTAGCGGGGGGGCTCGACAATGAGCAGTTCTTC

J: TRBJ2-5
V: TRBV20-1
D: TRBD1
size: .
CDR3: CSARGPSYPSSTETQYF
DNA: TGCAGTGCCAGGGGGCCCTCTTACCCCAGTAGCACAGAGACCCAGTACTTC

J: TRBJ1-1
V: TRBV4-3
D: .
size: .
CDR3: CASSQDREGTEAFF
DNA: TGCGCCAGCAGCCAAGATCGGGAGGGAACTGAAGCTTTCTTT

J: TRBJ1-6
V: TRBV7-9
D: .
size: few
CDR3: CASSSGVGGSPLHF
DNA: TGTGCCAGCAGCTCCGGGGTAGGGGGTTCACCCCTCCACTTT

J: TRBJ2-7
V: TRBV5-4
D: .
size: .
CDR3: CASSFTSRGWSSYEQYF
DNA: TGTGCCAGCAGCTTTACATCAAGGGGGTGGAGCTCCTACGAGCAGTACTTC

J: TRBJ2-4
V: TRBV12-3/TRBV12-4
D: .
size: .
CDR3: CASSPALITPDIQYF
DNA: TGTGCCAGCAGCCCAGCACTGATAACTCCGGACATTCAGTACTTC

J: TRBJ2-3
V: TRBV20-1
D: TRBD2
size: few
CDR3: CSAICGGQECVTDTQYF
DNA: TGCAGTGCTATCTGCGGGGGGCAGGAGTGCGTCACAGATACGCAGTATTTT

J: TRBJ2-1
V: TRBV4-1
D: TRBD2
size: .
CDR3: CASLSGGGSNNEQFF
DNA: TGCGCCTCTTTAAGTGGCGGGGGGTCCAACAATGAGCAGTTCTTC

J: TRBJ1-5
V: TRBV11-1
D: .
size: .
CDR3: CASSPGGAQPQHF
DNA: TGTGCCAGCAGCCCGGGCGGGGCCCAGCCCCAGCATTTT

J: TRBJ2-1
V: TRBV6-1
D: TRBD2
size: .
CDR3: CASSGLAGVDEQFF
DNA: TGTGCCAGCAGTGGACTAGCGGGAGTGGATGAGCAGTTCTTC

J: TRBJ2-3
V: TRBV29-1
D: TRBD2
size: once
CDR3: CSVASGSTDTQYF
DNA: TGCAGCGTTGCTAGCGGGAGCACAGATACGCAGTATTTT

J: TRBJ2-2
V: TRBV14
D: .
size: .
CDR3: CASSQDVQGLHTGELFF
DNA: TGTGCCAGCAGCCAAGATGTACAGGGTCTGCACACCGGGGAGCTGTTTTTT

J: TRBJ2-2
V: TRBV9
D: .
size: .
CDR3: CASSVGGTNTGELFF
DNA: TGTGCCAGCAGCGTAGGCGGGACGAACACCGGGGAGCTGTTTTTT

J: TRBJ1-1
V: TRBV3-1
D: .
size: many
CDR3: CASSPRGGNTEAFF
DNA: TGTGCCAGCAGCCCACGCGGGGGCAACACTGAAGCTTTCTTT

J: TRBJ2-1
V: TRBV5-6
D: .
size: .
CDR3: CASSLFSPNEQFF
DNA: TGTGCCAGCAGCTTGTTCTCCCCCAATGAGCAGTTCTTC

J: TRBJ2-7
V: TRBV5-1
D: .
size: .
CDR3: CASSLVYNYEQYF
DNA: TGCGCCAGCAGCTTGGTGTATAACTACGAGCAGTACTTC

J: TRBJ2-4
V: TRBV15
D: TRBD2
size: .
CDR3: CATGSLASGTAKNIQYF
DNA: TGTGCCACCGGCTCTCTGGCTAGCGGGACCGCCAAAAACATTCAGTACTTC

J: TRBJ1-6
V: TRBV7-2
D: TRBD1
size: few
CDR3: CASSLEGANSPLHF
DNA: TGTGCCAGCAGCTTAGAGGGGGCAAATTCACCCCTCCACTTT

J: TRBJ2-7
V: TRBV20-1
D: .
size: .
CDR3: CSARVGMAYEQYF
DNA: TGCAGTGCTAGAGTCGGGATGGCCTACGAGCAGTACTTC

J: TRBJ2-7
V: TRBV20-1
D: .
size: few
CDR3: CSALGRSSYEQYF
DNA: TGCAGTGCTCTGGGGCGGAGCAGCTACGAGCAGTACTTC

J: TRBJ2-7
V: TRBV9
D: .
size: few
CDR3: CASSVNRGSPSYEQYF
DNA: TGTGCCAGCAGCGTAAATCGGGGGTCGCCTTCCTACGAGCAGTACTTC

J: TRBJ1-1
V: TRBV29-1
D: .
size: .
CDR3: CSVGTGLNTEAFF
DNA: TGCAGCGTAGGCACAGGGCTAAACACTGAAGCTTTCTTT

J: TRBJ1-1
V: TRBV6-2/TRBV6-3
D: .
size: few
CDR3: CASQTREQAFF
DNA: TGTGCCAGCCAGACCAGAGAGCAAGCTTTCTTT

J: TRBJ2-7
V: TRBV20-1
D: .
size: .
CDR3: CSAPRPRGNEQYF
DNA: TGCAGTGCCCCTCGCCCTCGAGGGAACGAGCAGTACTTC

J: TRBJ2-7
V: TRBV3-1
D: .
size: few
CDR3: CASSPERPYEQYF
DNA: TGTGCCAGCAGCCCAGAGCGGCCCTACGAGCAGTACTTC

J: TRBJ2-7
V: TRBV20-1
D: .
size: .
CDR3: CSIGPRNEQYF
DNA: TGCAGCATTGGACCTCGAAACGAGCAGTACTTC